What follows are 32 T cell receptor beta chains derived from one specimen sequenced in a study of T cell changes during pregnancy in multiple sclerosis. The method was immunoSEQ multiplex PCR; TCRdb's version includes in-frame clones alone and lacks a portion of them. The table lists approximately 71,000 clones, more than 80% of them singletons, with more than 0.9% in the top ten. The sequencing used peripheral blood, collected in the third trimester of pregnancy. All receptors derive from a female donor with multiple sclerosis, enrolled in a pregnancy study.

The genes are TRBV28 and TRBJ2-7; 7 bases are a match to TRBD1. CDR3 size: 14 residues. CDR1 is MDHEN and CDR2 is SYDVKM in the germline V gene. V lost 10 bases, J lost 2 bases, and 11 bases stayed unmatched. The CDR3 protein is CATYTTGAPYEQYF. The CDR3 region has the DNA TGTGCCACTTATACTACAGGGGCGCCCTACGAGCAGTACTTC.

The rearrangement uses TRBV5-5 and TRBJ2-1, with 9 bases lining up with TRBD2. From germline, CDR1 is SGHKS and CDR2 YYEKEE (reference sequence). CDR3 length: 16 amino acids. V lost 0 bases to trimming and J lost 9 bases; unmatched junction nucleotides: 10. CDR3 protein: CASSLESGTSIREQFF. The CDR3 nucleotides read TGTGCCAGCAGCTTGGAATCCGGGACTAGCATTCGTGAGCAGTTCTTC.

On this clone itself: Distinct nucleotide sequences in the sample also encode this CDR3. Written as DNA, the CDR3 is TGTGCCAGCTCACCGGGGACAGGGGGATACGAGCAGTACTTC. Its protein is CASSPGTGGYEQYF. V usage is TRBV18 and J usage is TRBJ2-7, with 11 bases aligning to TRBD1. With V trimmed by 3 bases and J by 4 bases, 2 bases remained unmatched. CDR3 length: 14 residues. The germline gives CDR1 KGHSH, CDR2 LQKENI.

The rearrangement links TRBV30 to TRBJ1-4; 7 positions agree with TRBD1. This CDR3 contains 13 residues. The junction had 6 bases not matched to a gene; V was cut back by 3 bases and J by 8 bases. Germline V lookup: CDR1 GTSNPN, CDR2 SVGIG (reference sequence). CDR3 nucleotides: TGTGCCTGGAGAGAACAGGGGATCGAAAAACTGTTTTTT. Translating gives CAWREQGIEKLFF.

The chain recombines TRBV6-1 with TRBJ1-5; 11 bases are shared with TRBD1. CDR3 size: 17 residues. Germline V CDR1 and CDR2: MNHNS, SASEGT. V lost 4 bases, J lost 5 bases, and 10 bases stayed unmatched. CDR3 in DNA: TGTGCCAGCAGTGCAGATACCGGGACAGGGGGGGATCAGCCCCAGCATTTT. As protein: CASSADTGTGGDQPQHF.

In this sample, this clone turned up a few times. The genes are TRBV30 and TRBJ1-1; no clear D. Looked up from germline, CDR1 is GTSNPN and CDR2 is SVGIG (reference sequence). V lost 1 base and J lost 7, with 10 bases in between. The CDR3 is 12 residues long. The CDR3 DNA reads as TGTGCCTGGAGTGATCAACACCTTGAAGCTTTCTTT. It yields the protein CAWSDQHLEAFF.

The V gene is TRBV6-4, the J gene TRBJ2-4; 8 bases are a match to TRBD1. J lost 16 bases, V lost 6 bases, and 17 bases had no gene match. This CDR3 contains 14 residues. The germline gives CDR1 MRHNA, CDR2 SNTAGT. The chain's CDR3 is CASSEGSGGGLFYF. The CDR3 DNA reads TGTGCCAGCAGCGAAGGTTCAGGGGGCGGCTTATTTTACTTC.

This clone was observed once. This chain connects TRBV7-6 to TRBJ2-7; 15 positions match TRBD2. V lost 5 bases, J lost 5 bases, and 7 bases stayed unmatched. Per the germline V gene, CDR1 is SGHVS and CDR2 is FNYEAQ. The CDR3 is 16 residues long. The CDR3 DNA reads TGTGCCAGCAGCGGACTAGCGGGAGGGCCCCCCAACGAGCAGTACTTC. Its protein product is CASSGLAGGPPNEQYF.

The J gene is TRBJ2-7, the V gene TRBV13; no definite D call. V dropped 5 bases and J dropped 0 bases, with 11 bases sitting between them. The germline gives CDR1 PRHDT, CDR2 FYEKMQ (reference sequence). The CDR3 sequence is 14 residues long. The CDR3 region is CASSPLEASYEQYF. Here the CDR3 DNA reads TGTGCCAGCAGCCCATTAGAAGCCTCCTACGAGCAGTACTTC.

The CDR3 loop reads CASSLAGAYNEQFF. CDR3 coding DNA: TGTGCCAGCAGCTTGGCGGGAGCCTACAATGAGCAGTTCTTC. This sequence joins TRBV11-2 and TRBJ2-1; 7 bases line up with TRBD2. The V gene's germline CDR1 is SGHAT and CDR2 FQNNGV. Trimming removed 3 bases from V and 2 bases from J; junction bases left unmatched: 1. This CDR3 region has 14 residues. Drawing the rest from reference TRBV11-2 and TRBJ2-1, the complete variable domain is EAGVAQSPRYKIIEKRQSVAFWCNPISGHATLYWYQQILGQGPKLLIQFQNNGVVDDSQLPKDRFSAERLKGVDSTLKIQPAKLEDSAVYLCASSLAGAYNEQFFGPGTRLTVL.

The chain recombines TRBV19 with TRBJ1-4; 7 bases line up with TRBD1. The germline V gene has CDR1 LNHDA and CDR2 SQIVND (reference sequence). CDR3 size: 18 residues. After removal of 4 bases from V and 0 bases from J, the junction contained 11 bases not matched to a gene. The CDR3: CASSNHDRVGPTNEKLFF. CDR3 bases: TGTGCCAGTAGTAACCATGACAGGGTCGGTCCAACTAATGAAAAACTGTTTTTT.

The chain uses TRBV15 and TRBJ2-2; TRBD1 agrees at 7 bases. With 5 bases clipped from V and 4 bases from J, the junction kept 1 base outside the gene matches. This CDR3 spans 13 amino acids. Germline loops: CDR1 LNHNV, CDR2 YYDKDF (reference sequence). CDR3 DNA sequence: TGTGCCACCAGCTCAGGGGGCACCGGGGAGCTGTTTTTT. It codes for CATSSGGTGELFF.

The CDR3 loop is CASSQSRTEVGSEAFF. CDR3 nucleotide sequence: TGCGCCAGCAGCCAAAGTCGGACAGAGGTGGGGTCTGAAGCTTTCTTT. The rearrangement uses TRBV4-3 and TRBJ1-1; D is perhaps TRBD1 (6 bases). This CDR3 comprises 16 residues. Deletions cut 2 bases from V and 6 bases from J, with 19 bases between. In germline, CDR1 is LGHNA, CDR2 YSLEER.

This clone was counted a single time. CDR3 DNA: TGTGCCAGCAGCACAGGGGGCCTTAATCAGCCCCAGCATTTT. Its translation is CASSTGGLNQPQHF. V is TRBV7-9 and J is TRBJ1-5; TRBD1 matches at 9 bases. The V segment lost 5 bases and the J segment 4 bases; nucleotides outside the gene matches: 3. Germline values: CDR1 SEHNR, CDR2 FQNEAQ (reference sequence). CDR3 size: 14 residues.

The rearrangement links TRBV5-4 to TRBJ2-5; 7 bases map to TRBD1. The CDR3 is 14 residues long. Germline trimming cut 4 bases from V and 4 bases from J; bases unmatched to any gene: 7. Germline CDR1 is SGHNT and CDR2 is YYREEE (reference sequence). The CDR3 region is CASSISGQRETQYF. CDR3 sequence (DNA): TGTGCCAGCAGCATCTCGGGACAGAGAGAGACCCAGTACTTC. The full variable domain, in which reference TRBV5-4 and TRBJ2-5 provide the parts outside the CDR3, is ETGVTQSPTHLIKTRGQQVTLRCSSQSGHNTVSWYQQALGQGPQFIFQYYREEENGRGNFPPRFSGLQFPNYSSELNVNALELDDSALYLCASSISGQRETQYFGPGTRLLVL.

The chain joins TRBV7-2 to TRBJ1-2, with TRBD1 matching 8 bases. The CDR3 loop spans 16 amino acids. V trimming: 5 bases; J trimming: 2 bases; junction bases outside the gene matches: 10. CDR1 SGHTA and CDR2 FQGNSA come from the germline V gene. The CDR3 region is CASSPKTTGANYGYTF. The CDR3 DNA reads TGTGCCAGCAGCCCCAAGACGACAGGGGCAAACTATGGCTACACCTTC.

The chain joins TRBV5-5 to TRBJ1-5; D unclear. This CDR3 comprises 14 residues. Germline V gene lookup returns CDR1 SGHKS and CDR2 YYEKEE (reference sequence). The V end lost 0 bases, the J end lost 4 bases, and 8 bases lay between the germline ends. Here the CDR3 reads CASSLAWLNQPQHF. The DNA of the CDR3 is TGTGCCAGCAGCTTGGCGTGGCTGAATCAGCCCCAGCATTTT. The full variable domain, with the rest looked up from reference TRBV5-5 and TRBJ1-5, is DAGVTQSPTHLIKTRGQQVTLRCSPISGHKSVSWYQQVLGQGPQFIFQYYEKEERGRGNFPDRFSARQFPNYSSELNVNALLLGDSALYLCASSLAWLNQPQHFGDGTRLSIL.

This clone was recorded once. V gene TRBV4-3 combines with J gene TRBJ1-4; 9 positions agree with TRBD1. The CDR3 is made up of 18 amino acids. Germline values: CDR1 LGHNA, CDR2 YSLEER. V trimming: 4 bases; J trimming: 8 bases; junction bases outside the gene matches: 17. The CDR3 nucleotides read TGCGCCAGCAGCCCTCAACAGGGGGCCGGCGCCGGTGGGGAAAAACTGTTTTTT. It specifies CASSPQQGAGAGGEKLFF.

This chain joins TRBV5-1 and TRBJ2-7; 8 nucleotides match TRBD2. CDR1 SGHRS and CDR2 YFSETQ come from the germline V gene. The V gene end was trimmed by 0 bases and the J gene end by 0 bases; junction bases not matched to a gene: 5. This CDR3 contains 16 residues. CDR3 nucleotides: TGCGCCAGCAGCTTGGGTAGACTAGCGAGCTCCTACGAGCAGTACTTC. This gives the protein CASSLGRLASSYEQYF.

The chain recombines TRBV28 with TRBJ1-5, with 7 bases fitting TRBD1. CDR3 size: 14 residues. V shed 4 bases and J 3 bases; nucleotides not matched to a gene: 3. In germline, CDR1 is MDHEN, CDR2 SYDVKM. The CDR3 here is CASSSGTDNQPQHF. In DNA form, the CDR3 reads TGTGCCAGCAGTTCCGGGACAGACAATCAGCCCCAGCATTTT.

V and J are TRBV19 and TRBJ2-7; D may be TRBD2 (6 bases). CDR3 length equals 12 residues. Trimming took 9 bases from V and 3 from J, leaving 12 bases between them. Germline V gene data show CDR1 as LNHDA and CDR2 as SQIVND (reference sequence). The CDR3 DNA reads TGTGCCAGCGGGAGTGGGGGCTACGAGCAGTACTTC. Protein: CASGSGGYEQYF.

This clone was observed a few times. The chain is built from TRBV7-2 and TRBJ2-3, with D possibly matching TRBD1 (5 bases). Trimming stripped 2 bases from V and 3 bases from J, with 6 bases between. Germline lookup yields CDR1 SGHTA and CDR2 FQGNSA. The CDR3 runs to 13 residues. CDR3 amino acids: CASSLRQTDTQYF. The CDR3 coding sequence is TGTGCCAGCAGCTTACGACAGACAGATACGCAGTATTTT.

The chain has TRBV4-2 and TRBJ2-5; D might be TRBD2 (6 bases). Between the trimmed V and J ends, which lost 1 base and 2 bases, there was a span of 14 bases. This CDR3 comprises 16 residues. Germline CDR1 is LGHNA and CDR2 is YNFKEQ. The CDR3 region is CASSQATSSSQETQYF. DNA for the CDR3: TGTGCCAGCAGCCAAGCCACTAGCAGTTCTCAAGAGACCCAGTACTTC.

The chain uses TRBV5-1 and TRBJ2-7; the D gene is possibly TRBD1 (6 bases). Germline loops: CDR1 SGHRS, CDR2 YFSETQ. CDR3 length: 14 amino acids. Trimming took off 4 bases at V and 2 bases at J, with 13 bases between the two ends. Here the CDR3 reads CASSRDNPTYEQYF. CDR3 bases: TGCGCCAGCAGCAGGGACAATCCTACCTACGAGCAGTACTTC.

This rearrangement joins TRBV28 to TRBJ2-3; tentative D call: TRBD2 (5 bases). V was trimmed by 4 bases and J by 4 bases, leaving 15 bases between them. CDR1 is MDHEN and CDR2 is SYDVKM in the germline V gene. This CDR3 is built from 15 residues. In nucleotides, the CDR3 is TGTGCCAGCAGTTCAACGGGGTTGAGTCCAGATACGCAGTATTTT. The encoded protein is CASSSTGLSPDTQYF. The complete variable domain, with remaining parts taken from reference TRBV28 and TRBJ2-3, reads DVKVTQSSRYLVKRTGEKVFLECVQDMDHENMFWYRQDPGLGLRLIYFSYDVKMKEKGDIPEGYSVSREKKERFSLILESASTNQTSMYLCASSSTGLSPDTQYFGPGTRLTVL.

In its sample, this clone was seen once. The rearrangement uses TRBV28 and TRBJ2-7; D is unclear. This CDR3 is 12 amino acids long. V was trimmed by 5 bases and J by 3 bases, leaving 8 bases between them. Germline assignment: CDR1 MDHEN and CDR2 SYDVKM. The CDR3, as DNA: TGTGCCAGCAGTGCCACTTACTACGAGCAGTACTTC. It translates to CASSATYYEQYF.

V gene TRBV5-1 combines with J gene TRBJ2-2; TRBD2 matches at 8 bases. The ends lost 4 bases at V and 5 bases at J; junction bases unmatched: 10. Germline V gene lookup returns CDR1 SGHRS and CDR2 YFSETQ. The CDR3 runs to 16 residues. CDR3 sequence reads: CASSRPGLEDTGELFF. CDR3 DNA: TGCGCCAGCAGCAGGCCGGGACTAGAAGATACCGGGGAGCTGTTTTTT.

The chain uses TRBV27 and TRBJ1-5; a weak D match, TRBD1 (5 bases). Looked up from germline, CDR1 is MNHEY and CDR2 is SMNVEV (reference sequence). V lost 4 bases and J 4 bases, leaving 17 bases between the germline ends. The CDR3 totals 16 residues. The DNA for the CDR3 is TGTGCCAGCAGTTCTCCTCCGGGACTGACGAATCAGCCCCAGCATTTT. This codes for CASSSPPGLTNQPQHF.

Regarding this clone: This CDR3 is also generated by other DNA sequences in the sample. The chain uses TRBV9 and TRBJ1-1; D unresolved. Trimming left V 2 bases short and J 0 bases short, with 5 bases between. The CDR3 loop spans 13 amino acids. The germline CDR1 and CDR2 sequences are SGDLS and YYNGEE. CDR3 loop: CASSVTVNTEAFF. For the CDR3, the DNA is TGTGCCAGCAGCGTTACAGTGAACACTGAAGCTTTCTTT.

The chain combines TRBV7-7 with TRBJ2-1; D call uncertain. The CDR3 sequence is 13 residues long. Germline V CDR1 and CDR2: SSHAT, FNYEAQ (reference sequence). The germline V and J ends were trimmed by 5 bases and 3 bases, with 8 bases remaining between them. The CDR3 nucleotides are TGTGCCAGCAGCCTATCCCACTACAATGAGCAGTTCTTC. Amino acid sequence: CASSLSHYNEQFF.

The rearrangement links TRBV6-5 to TRBJ1-1; D uncertain. The CDR3 is made up of 12 amino acids. The germline V and J ends were trimmed by 0 bases and 8 bases, with 7 bases remaining between them. The germline V gene has CDR1 MNHEY and CDR2 SVGAGI. The chain's CDR3 is CASSYSSGEAFF. CDR3 nucleotides: TGTGCCAGCAGTTACTCGAGCGGGGAAGCTTTCTTT.

This clone was counted a few times. This chain joins TRBV2 and TRBJ1-1; 8 nucleotides align to TRBD1. V shed 5 bases and J 3 bases; nucleotides not matched to a gene: 2. CDR1 SNHLY and CDR2 FYNNEI come from the germline V gene. The CDR3 runs 13 residues. The CDR3 loop reads CASSPGGYTEAFF. The CDR3 nucleotides are TGTGCCAGCAGTCCAGGGGGCTACACTGAAGCTTTCTTT.